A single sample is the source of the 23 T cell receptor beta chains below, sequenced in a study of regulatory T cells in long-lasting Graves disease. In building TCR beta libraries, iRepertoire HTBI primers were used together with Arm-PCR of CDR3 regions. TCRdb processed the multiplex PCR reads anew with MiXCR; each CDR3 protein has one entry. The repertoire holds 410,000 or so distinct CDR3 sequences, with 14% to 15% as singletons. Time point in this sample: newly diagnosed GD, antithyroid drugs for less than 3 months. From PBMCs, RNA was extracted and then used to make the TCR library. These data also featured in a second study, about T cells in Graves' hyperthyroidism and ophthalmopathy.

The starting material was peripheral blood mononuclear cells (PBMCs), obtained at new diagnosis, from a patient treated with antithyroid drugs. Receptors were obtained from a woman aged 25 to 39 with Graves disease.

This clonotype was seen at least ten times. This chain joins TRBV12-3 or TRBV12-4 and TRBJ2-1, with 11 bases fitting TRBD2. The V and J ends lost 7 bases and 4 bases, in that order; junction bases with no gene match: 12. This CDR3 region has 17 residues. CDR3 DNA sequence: TGTGCCAGCATCCCCACCATTAGCGGGAGGGGATACAATGAGCAGTTCTTC. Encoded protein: CASIPTISGRGYNEQFF.

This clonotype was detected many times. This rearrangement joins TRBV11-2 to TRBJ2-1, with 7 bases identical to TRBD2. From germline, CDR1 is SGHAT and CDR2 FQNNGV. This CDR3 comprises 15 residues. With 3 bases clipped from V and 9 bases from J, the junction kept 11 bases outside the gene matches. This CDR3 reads CASSFPRTSQPEQFF. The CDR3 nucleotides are TGTGCCAGCAGCTTTCCGAGGACTAGTCAGCCTGAGCAGTTCTTC.

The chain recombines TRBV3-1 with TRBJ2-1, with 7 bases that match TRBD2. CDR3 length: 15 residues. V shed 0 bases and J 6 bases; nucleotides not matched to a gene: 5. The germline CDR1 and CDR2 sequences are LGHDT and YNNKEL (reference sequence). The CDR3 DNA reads TGTGCCAGCAGCCAAGATAGCGGGTTTGGCAATGAGCAGTTCTTC. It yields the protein CASSQDSGFGNEQFF.

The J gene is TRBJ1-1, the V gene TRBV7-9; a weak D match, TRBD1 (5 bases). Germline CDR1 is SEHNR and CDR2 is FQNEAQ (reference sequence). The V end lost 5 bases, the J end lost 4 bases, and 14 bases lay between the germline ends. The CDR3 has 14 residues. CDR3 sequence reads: CASSTPGGSTEAFF. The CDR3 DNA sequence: TGTGCCAGCAGCACCCCTGGGGGGAGCACTGAAGCTTTCTTT.

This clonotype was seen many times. This CDR3 reads CASSPIPGQGASSNQPQHF. The CDR3 nucleotides are TGTGCCAGCTCACCCATCCCGGGACAGGGGGCGAGTAGCAATCAGCCCCAGCATTTT. The rearrangement links TRBV18 to TRBJ1-5, with TRBD1 matching over 12 bases. Trimming at V came to 3 bases and at J to 0 bases, leaving 9 bases not matched to a gene. CDR1 and CDR2 from the germline V gene are KGHSH and LQKENI. The CDR3 length is 19 residues.

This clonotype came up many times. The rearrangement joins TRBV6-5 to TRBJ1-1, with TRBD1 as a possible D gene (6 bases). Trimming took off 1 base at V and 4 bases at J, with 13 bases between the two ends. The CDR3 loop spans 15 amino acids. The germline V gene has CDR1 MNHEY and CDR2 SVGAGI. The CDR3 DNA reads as TGTGCCAGCAGTTACTACAGGGTCCTGGGCACTGAAGCTTTCTTT. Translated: CASSYYRVLGTEAFF.

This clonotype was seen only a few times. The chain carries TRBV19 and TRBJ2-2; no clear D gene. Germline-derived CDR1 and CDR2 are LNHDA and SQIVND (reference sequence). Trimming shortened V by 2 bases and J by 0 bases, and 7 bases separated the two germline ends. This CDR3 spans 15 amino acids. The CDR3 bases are TGTGCCAGTAGTATATCACTTTCGAACACCGGGGAGCTGTTTTTT. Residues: CASSISLSNTGELFF.

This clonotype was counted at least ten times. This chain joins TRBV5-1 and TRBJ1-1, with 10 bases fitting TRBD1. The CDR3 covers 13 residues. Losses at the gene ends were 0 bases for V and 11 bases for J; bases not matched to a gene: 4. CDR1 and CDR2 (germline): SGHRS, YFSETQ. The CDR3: CASSLVGTGDAFF. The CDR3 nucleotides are TGCGCCAGCAGCTTGGTGGGGACAGGGGACGCTTTCTTT.

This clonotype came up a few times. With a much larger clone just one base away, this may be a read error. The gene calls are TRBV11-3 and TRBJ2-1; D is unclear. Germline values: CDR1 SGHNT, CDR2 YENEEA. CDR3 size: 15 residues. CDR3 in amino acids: CAGSLSASSYNEQFF. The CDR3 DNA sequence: TGTGCCGGCAGCCTATCCGCAAGCTCTTACAATGAGCAGTTCTTC.

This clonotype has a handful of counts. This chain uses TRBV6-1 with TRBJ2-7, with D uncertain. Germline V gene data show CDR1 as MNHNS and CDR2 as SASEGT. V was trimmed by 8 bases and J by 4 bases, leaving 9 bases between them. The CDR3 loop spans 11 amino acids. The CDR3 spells CASAAGYEQYF. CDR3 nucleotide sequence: TGTGCCAGCGCGGCCGGATACGAGCAGTACTTC.

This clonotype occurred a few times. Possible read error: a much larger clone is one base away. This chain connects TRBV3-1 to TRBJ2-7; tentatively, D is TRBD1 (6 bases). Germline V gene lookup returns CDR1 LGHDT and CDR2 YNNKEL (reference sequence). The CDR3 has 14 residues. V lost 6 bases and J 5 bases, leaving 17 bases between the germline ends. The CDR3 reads CASRQGLSSDEQYF. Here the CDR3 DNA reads TGTGCCAGCAGGCAGGGGCTATCGTCCGACGAGCAGTACTTC.

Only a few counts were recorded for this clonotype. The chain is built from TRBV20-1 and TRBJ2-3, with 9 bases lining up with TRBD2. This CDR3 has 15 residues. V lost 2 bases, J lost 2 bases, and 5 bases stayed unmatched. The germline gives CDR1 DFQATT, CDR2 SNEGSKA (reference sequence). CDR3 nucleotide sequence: TGCAGTGCTAGAATTAGCGGGAGAAACACAGATACGCAGTATTTT. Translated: CSARISGRNTDTQYF.

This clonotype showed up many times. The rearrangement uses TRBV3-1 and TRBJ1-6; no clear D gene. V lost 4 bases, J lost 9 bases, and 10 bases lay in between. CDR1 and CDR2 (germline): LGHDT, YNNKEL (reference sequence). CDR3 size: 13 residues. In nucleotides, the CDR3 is TGTGCCAGCAGCCGAGGAGCGAGTTCACCCCTCCACTTT. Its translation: CASSRGASSPLHF.

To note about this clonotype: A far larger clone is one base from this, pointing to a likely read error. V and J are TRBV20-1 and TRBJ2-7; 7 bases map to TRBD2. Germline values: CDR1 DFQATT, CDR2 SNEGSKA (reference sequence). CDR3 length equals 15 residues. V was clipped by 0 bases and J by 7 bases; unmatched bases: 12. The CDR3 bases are TGCAGTGCTAGAGATCTAGGGAGGGCCGATGGTGAGCAGTACTTC. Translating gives CSARDLGRADGEQYF.

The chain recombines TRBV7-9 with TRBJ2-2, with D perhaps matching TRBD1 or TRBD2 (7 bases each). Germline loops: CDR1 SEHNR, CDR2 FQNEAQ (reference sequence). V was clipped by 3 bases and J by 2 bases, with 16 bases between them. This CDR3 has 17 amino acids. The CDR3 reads CASSFPRGDRNTGELFF. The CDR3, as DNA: TGTGCCAGCAGCTTCCCACGGGGGGACAGAAACACCGGGGAGCTGTTTTTT.

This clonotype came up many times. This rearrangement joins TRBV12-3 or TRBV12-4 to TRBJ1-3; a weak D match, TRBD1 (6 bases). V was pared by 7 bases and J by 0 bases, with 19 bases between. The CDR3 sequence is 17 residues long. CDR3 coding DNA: TGTGCCAGCAATCTTCCCCGTACAGGGCCCTCTGGAAACACCATATATTTT. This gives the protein CASNLPRTGPSGNTIYF.

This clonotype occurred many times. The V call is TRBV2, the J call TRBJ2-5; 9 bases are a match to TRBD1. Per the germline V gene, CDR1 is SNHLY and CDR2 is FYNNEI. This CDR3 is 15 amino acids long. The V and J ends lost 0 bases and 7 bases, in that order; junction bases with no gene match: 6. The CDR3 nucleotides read TGTGCCAGCAGTGAAGCTACAGGGGGCTTAGGGACCCAGTACTTC. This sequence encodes CASSEATGGLGTQYF.

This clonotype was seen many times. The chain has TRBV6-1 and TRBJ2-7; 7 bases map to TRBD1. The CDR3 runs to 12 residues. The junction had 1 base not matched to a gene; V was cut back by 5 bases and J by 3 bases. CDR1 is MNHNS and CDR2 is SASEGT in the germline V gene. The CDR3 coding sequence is TGTGCCAGCAGTAGACAGGGCTACGAGCAGTACTTC. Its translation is CASSRQGYEQYF.

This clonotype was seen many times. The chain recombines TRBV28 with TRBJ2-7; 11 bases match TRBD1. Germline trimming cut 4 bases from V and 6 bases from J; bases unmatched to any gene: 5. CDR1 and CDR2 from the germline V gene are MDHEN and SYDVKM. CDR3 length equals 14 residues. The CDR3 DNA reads TGTGCCAGCAGTTCCTGGGACAGGGGGTCCGAGCAGTACTTC. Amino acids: CASSSWDRGSEQYF.

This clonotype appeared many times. CDR3 nucleotides: TGTGCCAGCAGAAGCAGGGGCCCCCCTTCCTACGAGCAGTACTTC. Translating it yields CASRSRGPPSYEQYF. The J gene is TRBJ2-7, the V gene TRBV13; a possible D gene is TRBD1 (6 bases). The germline gives CDR1 PRHDT, CDR2 FYEKMQ (reference sequence). The CDR3 totals 15 residues. Trimming took off 6 bases at V and 1 base at J, with 16 bases between the two ends.

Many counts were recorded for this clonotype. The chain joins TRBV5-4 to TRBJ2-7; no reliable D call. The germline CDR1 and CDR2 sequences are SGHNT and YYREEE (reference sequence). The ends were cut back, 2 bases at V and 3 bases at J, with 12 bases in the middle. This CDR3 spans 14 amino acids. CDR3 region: CASSFDTESYEQYF. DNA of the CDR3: TGTGCCAGCAGCTTCGACACGGAAAGCTACGAGCAGTACTTC.

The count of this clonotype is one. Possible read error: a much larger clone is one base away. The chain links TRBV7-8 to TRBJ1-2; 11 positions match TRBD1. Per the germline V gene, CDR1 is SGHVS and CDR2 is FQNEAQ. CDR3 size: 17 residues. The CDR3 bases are TGTGCCGGCAGCTTAGCGGACAGGGGGCCGGTTAACTATGGCTACACCTTC. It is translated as CAGSLADRGPVNYGYTF.

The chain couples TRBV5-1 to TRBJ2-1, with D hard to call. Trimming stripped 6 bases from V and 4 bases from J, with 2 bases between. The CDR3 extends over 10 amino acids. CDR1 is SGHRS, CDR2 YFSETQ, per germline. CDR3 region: CASKYNEQFF. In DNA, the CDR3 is TGCGCCAGCAAATACAATGAGCAGTTCTTC.